Presented here are 5 T cell receptor beta chains from one specimen sequenced in a study of cytomegalovirus exposure and HLA in healthy donors. Both 60 Vbeta primers and 13 Jbeta primers went into the PCR. Generated by immunoSEQ multiplex PCR, the TCRdb table keeps only in-frame clones and is missing some. The repertoire has 250,000 or so clones, 80% to 85% of them found once; the top ten carry 8%. Sequencing input: PBMCs. The receptors stem from a woman aged 60 to 75 in good health and CMV-seropositive.

The chain employs TRBV28 and TRBJ2-5, with 8 bases aligning to TRBD2. This CDR3 comprises 14 residues. V lost 3 bases and J lost 4; bases outside the gene matches: 4. Germline V gives CDR1 MDHEN, CDR2 SYDVKM. CDR3 nucleotides: TGTGCCAGCAGTTTTCCGGGGGGGGGAGAGACCCAGTACTTC. It encodes CASSFPGGGETQYF.

The V call is TRBV18, the J call TRBJ1-3, with D possibly being TRBD1 (5 bases). Germline CDR1 reads KGHSH; CDR2 reads LQKENI. This CDR3 is 16 amino acids long. The V gene lost 2 bases and the J gene lost 0 bases, with 11 bases spanning the gap. CDR3 protein: CASSPDMTVSGNTIYF. The CDR3 nucleotides are TGTGCCAGCTCACCAGATATGACAGTCTCTGGAAACACCATATATTTT.

The rearrangement joins TRBV5-4 to TRBJ2-5; 14 bases line up with TRBD2. The CDR3 sequence is 19 residues long. Per the germline V gene, CDR1 is SGHNT and CDR2 is YYREEE (reference sequence). V shed 0 bases and J 5 bases; nucleotides not matched to a gene: 12. The CDR3 bases are TGTGCCAGCAGCTTGGCCTTGGGGACTAGCGGGAGAGGGAGGGAGACCCAGTACTTC. It is translated as CASSLALGTSGRGRETQYF.

V and J are TRBV5-6 and TRBJ2-7; TRBD1 might be the D (5 bases). V was clipped by 0 bases and J by 2 bases, with 9 bases between them. The CDR3 runs to 14 residues. Germline CDR1 SGHDT, CDR2 YYEEEE. The CDR3 DNA is TGTGCCAGCAGCTTGGGACAGCTTCCCTACGAGCAGTACTTC. Translation: CASSLGQLPYEQYF. The full variable domain, in which reference TRBV5-6 and TRBJ2-7 provide the parts outside the CDR3, is DAGVTQSPTHLIKTRGQQVTLRCSPKSGHDTVSWYQQALGQGPQFIFQYYEEEERQRGNFPDRFSGHQFPNYSSELNVNALLLGDSALYLCASSLGQLPYEQYFGPGTRLTVT.

The chain employs TRBV7-9 and TRBJ1-2, with 10 nucleotides matching TRBD1. Germline V gene data show CDR1 as SEHNR and CDR2 as FQNEAQ (reference sequence). The CDR3 is made up of 18 amino acids. With 0 bases clipped from V and 3 bases from J, the junction kept 10 bases outside the gene matches. CDR3 residues: CASSLAINRDRGDYGYTF. In DNA form, the CDR3 reads TGTGCCAGCAGCTTAGCCATAAACCGGGACAGGGGTGACTATGGCTACACCTTC.